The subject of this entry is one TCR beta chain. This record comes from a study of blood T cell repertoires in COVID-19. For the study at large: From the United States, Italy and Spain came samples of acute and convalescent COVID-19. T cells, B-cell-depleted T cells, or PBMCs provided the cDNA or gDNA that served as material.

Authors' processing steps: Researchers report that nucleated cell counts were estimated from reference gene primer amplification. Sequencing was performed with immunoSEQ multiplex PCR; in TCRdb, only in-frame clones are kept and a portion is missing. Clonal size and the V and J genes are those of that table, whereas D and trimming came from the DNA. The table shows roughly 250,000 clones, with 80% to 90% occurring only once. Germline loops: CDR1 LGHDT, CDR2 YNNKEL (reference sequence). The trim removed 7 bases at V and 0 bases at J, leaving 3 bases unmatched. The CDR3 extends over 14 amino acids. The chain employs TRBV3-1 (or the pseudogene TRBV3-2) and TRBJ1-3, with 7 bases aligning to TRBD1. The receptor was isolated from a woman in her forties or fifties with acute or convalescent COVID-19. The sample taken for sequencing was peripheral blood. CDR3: CASIQGGSGNTIYF. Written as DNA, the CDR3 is TGTGCCAGCATTCAGGGGGGCTCTGGAAACACCATATATTTT.